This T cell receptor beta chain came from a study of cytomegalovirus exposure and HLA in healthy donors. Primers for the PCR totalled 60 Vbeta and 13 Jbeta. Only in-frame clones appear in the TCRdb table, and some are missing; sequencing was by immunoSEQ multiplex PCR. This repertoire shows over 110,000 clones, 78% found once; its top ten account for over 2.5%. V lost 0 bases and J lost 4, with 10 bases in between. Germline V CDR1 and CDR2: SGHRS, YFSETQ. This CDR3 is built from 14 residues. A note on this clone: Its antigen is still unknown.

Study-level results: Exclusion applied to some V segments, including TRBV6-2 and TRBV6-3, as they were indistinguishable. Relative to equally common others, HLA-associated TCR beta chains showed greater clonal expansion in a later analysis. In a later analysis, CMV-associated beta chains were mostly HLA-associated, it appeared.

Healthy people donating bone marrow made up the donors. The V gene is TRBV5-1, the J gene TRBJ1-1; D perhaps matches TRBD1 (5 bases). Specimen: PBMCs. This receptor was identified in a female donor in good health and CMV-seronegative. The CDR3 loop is CASSLDLGGTEAFF. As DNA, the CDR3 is TGCGCCAGCAGCTTGGATCTCGGGGGCACTGAAGCTTTCTTT.